A single sample gave rise to the 11 T cell receptor beta chains below, sequenced in a study of neurological immune-mediated disorders. Using its own MiXCR run on the 5' RACE reads, TCRdb lists one record per CDR3 protein. The table records tens of thousands of distinct CDR3 sequences, about 9.4% of them present only once. The specimen sequenced was PBMCs. The receptors originated from a man in his forties or fifties in good health.

Many counts were recorded for this clonotype. The chain links TRBV28 to TRBJ2-2; D call uncertain. Germline CDR1 reads MDHEN; CDR2 reads SYDVKM. Trimming removed 2 bases from V and 4 bases from J, with 11 bases in between. The CDR3 runs 15 residues. This CDR3 is CASSLRRISTGELFF. The CDR3 DNA is TGTGCCAGCAGTTTACGGCGGATTTCCACCGGGGAGCTGTTTTTT.

This clonotype was picked up many times. This chain's CDR3 is CASRSWGLGNQETQYF. CDR3 in DNA: TGCGCCAGCAGATCCTGGGGGCTCGGTAACCAAGAGACCCAGTACTTC. The V and J genes are TRBV5-1 and TRBJ2-5; maybe TRBD1 (6 bases). The CDR3 covers 16 residues. Germline V CDR1 and CDR2: SGHRS, YFSETQ. V shed 5 bases and J shed 0 bases, with 17 bases lying between them.

At least ten counts were recorded for this clonotype. This rearrangement joins TRBV6-5 to TRBJ2-2; the D is unclear. V lost 4 bases, J lost 11 bases, and 20 bases lay in between. The germline gives CDR1 MNHEY, CDR2 SVGAGI. This CDR3 contains 15 residues. The CDR3 loop is CASSLRSSTRFELFF. In nucleotides, the CDR3 is TGTGCCAGCAGTTTACGTTCCTCAACACGTTTTGAGCTGTTTTTT.

This clonotype was seen ten or more times. The chain's CDR3 is CATSGGQGDTQYF. Written as DNA, the CDR3 is TGTGCCACCTCAGGCGGGCAAGGGGATACGCAGTATTTT. J is TRBJ2-3 and V is TRBV10-3; perhaps TRBD2 as D (5 bases). V was clipped by 10 bases and J by 6 bases, with 17 bases between them. Per germline, CDR1 ENHRY and CDR2 SYGVKD. This CDR3 has 13 amino acids.

This clonotype was detected many times. The chain uses TRBV20-1 and TRBJ1-3, with unresolved D. CDR3 length equals 13 residues. CDR1 is DFQATT, CDR2 SNEGSKA, per germline (reference sequence). V lost 5 bases and J 4 bases, leaving 12 bases between the germline ends. The CDR3 loop is CSAPDIWGNTIYF. In DNA, the CDR3 is TGCAGTGCTCCAGACATTTGGGGAAACACCATATATTTT.

This clonotype has a count of ten or more. The chain employs TRBV9 and TRBJ1-6, with D hard to call. V was trimmed by 4 bases and J by 2 bases, leaving 13 bases between them. CDR3 length equals 16 residues. Germline loops: CDR1 SGDLS, CDR2 YYNGEE. The CDR3 loop reads CASSLGPPAYNSPLHF. CDR3 bases: TGTGCCAGCAGCCTCGGGCCCCCGGCCTATAATTCACCCCTCCACTTT.

The sample holds many counts of this clonotype. The genes are TRBV29-1 and TRBJ2-3, with 8 bases aligning to TRBD2. The CDR3 has 16 residues. The V segment lost 4 bases and the J segment 2 bases; nucleotides outside the gene matches: 11. Germline values: CDR1 SQVTM, CDR2 ANQGSEA. Here the CDR3 reads CSVVLALAGDTDTQYF. CDR3 sequence (DNA): TGCAGCGTTGTCCTTGCGCTAGCGGGTGACACAGATACGCAGTATTTT.

This clonotype was recorded at least ten times. The genes are TRBV7-9 and TRBJ2-2; no clear D. The length of the CDR3 is 12 residues. Germline CDR1 SEHNR, CDR2 FQNEAQ (reference sequence). Trimming left V 2 bases short and J 8 bases short, with 6 bases between. CDR3 protein: CASSLRLGELFF. In DNA form, the CDR3 reads TGTGCCAGCAGCTTACGGTTGGGGGAGCTGTTTTTT.

This clonotype has a count of ten or more. The CDR3 loop reads CASRDRNGYTF. In DNA form, the CDR3 reads TGTGCCAGCAGGGACAGAAATGGCTACACCTTC. V is TRBV28 and J is TRBJ1-2; tentative D call: TRBD1 (6 bases). The CDR3 totals 11 residues. CDR1 MDHEN and CDR2 SYDVKM come from the germline V gene. Deletions cut 6 bases from V and 6 bases from J, with 8 bases between.

This clonotype was counted at least ten times. The J gene is TRBJ1-2, the V gene TRBV5-5, with 7 bases lining up with TRBD1. Germline V CDR1 and CDR2: SGHKS, YYEKEE (reference sequence). V lost 6 bases, J lost 4 bases, and 6 bases stayed unmatched. The CDR3 consists of 13 residues. CDR3 sequence (DNA): TGTGCCAGCACCCTGGGACAGCTCTATGGCTACACCTTC. It encodes CASTLGQLYGYTF.

Note on this clonotype: A single base separates this from a much larger clone, so it may be a read error. V gene TRBV9 combines with J gene TRBJ2-1; 7 bases are shared with TRBD1. Germline CDR1 reads SGDLS; CDR2 reads YYNGEE. The CDR3 covers 16 residues. The V segment lost 3 bases and the J segment 10 bases; nucleotides outside the gene matches: 16. The CDR3 nucleotides read TGTGCCAGCAGCGAAAGAACCGGGACAGACCGTGGGGAGCAGTTCTTC. It translates to CASSERTGTDRGEQFF.